This T cell receptor (beta chain) was recovered during a study of persistence of HIV-infected CD4 T cells. On the study more broadly: Donors were ART-treated; their CMV- and Gag-responding CD4+ T cells were isolated. Up to 180 mL blood was drawn at multiple time points; two donors had single-time leukapheresis. Study-wide findings and caveats: Antigen-responding cells were enriched for degenerate expanded CDR3beta sequences. TCR oligoclonality correlated with proviral oligoclonality in the same sorted populations.

The V segment lost 6 bases and the J segment 4 bases; nucleotides outside the gene matches: 5. Germline assignment: CDR1 SGHTA and CDR2 FQGNSA. The CDR3 loop spans 14 amino acids. Overlapping HIV-1 Gag 15-mer peptides at 1 ug per peptide per mL were used. CD40L-negative CD69-negative CD45RO-high memory CD4+ T cells were sorted as populations depleted of antigen-responding cells. Turning to this clone: Its antigen is undetermined.

The libraries were made with immunoSEQ version 4 in survey mode. Sequencing was performed with immunoSEQ multiplex PCR; in TCRdb, only in-frame clones are kept and a portion is missing. The sample lists tens of thousands of clones; roughly 82% were seen once. This specimen consisted of CD4+ T cells sorted from PBMCs after 18-hour stimulation, obtained from a patient who received antiretroviral therapy. This TCR derives from an adult woman with HIV who was CMV-seropositive. V and J are TRBV7-2 and TRBJ2-1, with TRBD2 matching 8 bases. In DNA form, the CDR3 reads TGTGCCAGCAGGGTAGCGGGATTGTACAATGAGCAGTTCTTC. Residues: CASRVAGLYNEQFF.